The clone carrying this TCR beta chain ranks as medium-sized. One entry per CDR3 protein, called by TCRdb with MiXCR from the RACE reads. The data hold nearly 85,000 distinct CDR3 sequences, with around 10% observed a single time. The data derive from a study of human T cells and chemical hapten exposure. The time point: patch test 2, 6 weeks after DPC sensitization. The treatment is: therapeutic diphenylcyclopropenone sensitization with weekly scalp DPC. Whole blood, unfractionated, served as the material for total RNA extraction. The V segment lost 1 base and the J segment 5 bases; nucleotides outside the gene matches: 0. CDR3 length equals 14 residues. CDR1 SEHNR and CDR2 FQNEAQ come from the germline V gene (reference sequence).

Sequencing used whole blood, obtained in connection with sensitization to the hapten diphenylcyclopropenone (DPC). This sequence originates from a man aged 18 to 29 with alopecia areata. Some clones in this sample may be carry-over from other donors' samples. The chain links TRBV7-9 to TRBJ2-1; TRBD1 matches at 9 bases. As DNA, the CDR3 is TGTGCCAGCAGCTTAGGGACAGGGGACAATGAGCAGTTCTTC. Amino acid sequence: CASSLGTGDNEQFF.